The 29 T cell receptor beta chains in this list originate from one sample, sequenced in a study of spatial heterogeneity in lung cancer. Time point reported: sample taken at primary tumor resection. TCRdb re-derived calls from the 5' RACE reads in MiXCR, one entry per CDR3 protein. Of 35,000 to 55,000 distinct CDR3 sequences in the sample, roughly an eighth were seen once. This specimen was PBMCs, taken at surgery. Receptor source: a male donor with early-stage non-small cell lung cancer.

V and J are TRBV7-6 and TRBJ1-2; tentative D call: TRBD1 (6 bases). Per the germline V gene, CDR1 is SGHVS and CDR2 is FNYEAQ. V was clipped by 3 bases and J by 3 bases, with 8 bases between them. CDR3 size: 13 residues. The CDR3 DNA reads TGTGCCAGCAGCTTTTCAGGGGACTATGGCTACACCTTC. Protein product: CASSFSGDYGYTF. The whole variable domain, filled in from reference TRBV7-6 and TRBJ1-2, reads GAGVSQSPRYKVTKRGQDVALRCDPISGHVSLYWYRQALGQGPEFLTYFNYEAQQDKSGLPNDRFSAERPEGSISTLTIQRTEQRDSAMYRCASSFSGDYGYTFGSGTRLTVV.

The J gene is TRBJ1-6, the V gene TRBV5-1; tentative D call: TRBD1 (5 bases). This CDR3 is 15 amino acids long. Trimming pared 0 bases from V and 6 bases from J, leaving 10 bases between. Per the germline V gene, CDR1 is SGHRS and CDR2 is YFSETQ. CDR3 sequence reads: CASSLEQGPNSPLHF. The CDR3, as DNA: TGCGCCAGCAGCTTGGAGCAGGGCCCTAATTCACCCCTCCACTTT.

The chain combines TRBV20-1 with TRBJ2-1, with D possibly being TRBD1 or TRBD2 (6 bases each). The CDR3 consists of 13 residues. In germline, CDR1 is DFQATT, CDR2 SNEGSKA (reference sequence). Trimming pared 6 bases from V and 4 bases from J, leaving 13 bases between. Here the CDR3 DNA reads TGCAGTGCCCCGGGGGCTGGGTACAATGAGCAGTTCTTC. Residues: CSAPGAGYNEQFF.

This clonotype was counted ten times or more. The genes are TRBV19 and TRBJ1-5, with a possible D match to TRBD1 (5 bases). The CDR3 totals 15 residues. The V end lost 3 bases, the J end lost 5 bases, and 14 bases lay between the germline ends. Germline loops: CDR1 LNHDA, CDR2 SQIVND (reference sequence). For the CDR3, the DNA is TGTGCCAGTAGTATGCCCCAGGGATGGGATCAGCCCCAGCATTTT. It yields the protein CASSMPQGWDQPQHF.

CDR3: CASSPPDRLNTEAFF. CDR3 sequence (DNA): TGTGCCAGCTCACCCCCGGACAGGCTGAACACTGAAGCTTTCTTT. The chain couples TRBV18 to TRBJ1-1, with 7 bases that match TRBD1. Unmatched junction bases numbered 4, after V lost 3 bases and J lost 0 bases. This CDR3 contains 15 residues. CDR1 KGHSH and CDR2 LQKENI come from the germline V gene.

This rearrangement joins TRBV4-3 to TRBJ2-5; TRBD1 matches 7 bases. Germline V gene data show CDR1 as LGHNA and CDR2 as YSLEER. J lost 4 bases, V lost 4 bases, and 3 bases had no gene match. This CDR3 is built from 13 residues. The CDR3 reads CASSPRTGETQYF. DNA of the CDR3: TGCGCCAGCAGCCCCCGGACAGGAGAGACCCAGTACTTC.

This clonotype was observed at least ten times. The rearrangement links TRBV11-2 to TRBJ2-3, with a tentative D call TRBD1 (6 bases). From germline, CDR1 is SGHAT and CDR2 FQNNGV. Deletions cut 5 bases from V and 1 base from J, with 10 bases between. This CDR3 contains 14 residues. The CDR3: CASSIPGGTDTQYF. In nucleotides, the CDR3 is TGTGCCAGCAGCATCCCAGGGGGCACAGATACGCAGTATTTT. Full variable domain (remainder filled in from reference TRBV11-2 and TRBJ2-3): EAGVAQSPRYKIIEKRQSVAFWCNPISGHATLYWYQQILGQGPKLLIQFQNNGVVDDSQLPKDRFSAERLKGVDSTLKIQPAKLEDSAVYLCASSIPGGTDTQYFGPGTRLTVL.

The chain joins TRBV4-3 to TRBJ1-2; D remains unclear. Trimming left V 0 bases short and J 4 bases short, with 6 bases between. The CDR3 is 13 amino acids. The germline V gene encodes CDR1 LGHNA and CDR2 YSLEER. The CDR3 DNA reads TGCGCCAGCAGCCAAGATAGGAGCTATGGCTACACCTTC. It translates to CASSQDRSYGYTF.

The chain combines TRBV7-9 with TRBJ1-1; D gene ambiguous. Germline values: CDR1 SEHNR, CDR2 FQNEAQ (reference sequence). V shed 3 bases and J shed 1 base, with 15 bases lying between them. This CDR3 is 16 amino acids long. The CDR3 DNA reads as TGTGCCAGCAGCTTCCCAGCACTGGGAGGGAACACTGAAGCTTTCTTT. Its translation is CASSFPALGGNTEAFF.

The table lists this clonotype with many counts. This sequence joins TRBV20-1 and TRBJ2-5, with TRBD1 identical over 9 bases. The CDR3 is 13 residues long. Germline trimming cut 6 bases from V and 1 base from J; bases unmatched to any gene: 3. Germline V gives CDR1 DFQATT, CDR2 SNEGSKA (reference sequence). The CDR3 DNA is TGCAGTGCCACGGACAGGGGCCAAGAGACCCAGTACTTC. Amino acid sequence: CSATDRGQETQYF.

Only a few counts were recorded for this clonotype. The chain joins TRBV7-9 to TRBJ2-7; D is unresolved. Germline CDR1 reads SEHNR; CDR2 reads FQNEAQ (reference sequence). Deletions cut 0 bases from V and 5 bases from J, with 5 bases between. The CDR3 has 12 amino acids. The CDR3 sequence is CASSLARDEQYF. CDR3 DNA: TGTGCCAGCAGCTTAGCCCGGGACGAGCAGTACTTC. Variable domain in full (rest from reference TRBV7-9 and TRBJ2-7): DTGVSQNPRHKITKRGQNVTFRCDPISEHNRLYWYRQTLGQGPEFLTYFQNEAQLEKSRLLSDRFSAERPKGSFSTLEIQRTEQGDSAMYLCASSLARDEQYFGPGTRLTVT.

This clonotype turned up a few times. The CDR3 nucleotides are TGCGCCAGCAGCTTAGGGGGGGATAACAATGAGCAGTTCTTC. Translating gives CASSLGGDNNEQFF. The rearrangement joins TRBV5-1 to TRBJ2-1, with D possibly being TRBD2 (7 bases). This CDR3 is built from 14 residues. Deletions cut 2 bases from V and 5 bases from J, with 11 bases between. The germline CDR1 and CDR2 sequences are SGHRS and YFSETQ.

J is TRBJ1-6 and V is TRBV24-1; perhaps TRBD1 as D (5 bases). The CDR3 loop spans 16 amino acids. Germline V CDR1 and CDR2: KGHDR, SFDVKD. With 5 bases removed from V and 6 bases from J, the gap between germline ends came to 16 bases. CDR3 bases: TGTGCCACCAGTGCGTTGGTAGGGGATTGTAATTCACCCCTCCACTTT. Protein product: CATSALVGDCNSPLHF.

This clonotype was counted only a few times. The chain couples TRBV15 to TRBJ2-3; D remains unclear. CDR3 length equals 13 residues. CDR1 is LNHNV and CDR2 is YYDKDF in the germline V gene (reference sequence). V gave up 0 bases and J gave up 5 bases, with 6 bases separating them. Written as DNA, the CDR3 is TGTGCCACCAGCAGAGATCGGATAGATACGCAGTATTTT. This translates into CATSRDRIDTQYF. Combining the CDR3 with reference TRBV15 and TRBJ2-3 gives the whole variable domain DAMVIQNPRYQVTQFGKPVTLSCSQTLNHNVMYWYQQKSSQAPKLLFHYYDKDFNNEADTPDNFQSRRPNTSFCFLDIRSPGLGDTAMYLCATSRDRIDTQYFGPGTRLTVL.

The sample holds many counts of this clonotype. The J gene is TRBJ1-5, the V gene TRBV3-1, with TRBD1 matching over 8 bases. The CDR3 is 18 residues long. V shed 4 bases and J 0 bases; nucleotides not matched to a gene: 11. Germline loops: CDR1 LGHDT, CDR2 YNNKEL (reference sequence). The CDR3 region is CASSRGVQGVSSNQPQHF. In nucleotides, the CDR3 is TGTGCCAGCAGCCGCGGTGTACAGGGGGTGAGTAGCAATCAGCCCCAGCATTTT.

This clonotype was seen ten or more times. CDR3 protein: CASSEDSLGGLIQYF. In DNA, the CDR3 is TGTGCCAGCAGTGAAGACAGCCTAGGTGGTCTCATTCAGTACTTC. The chain uses TRBV2 and TRBJ2-4; D unclear. Per the germline V gene, CDR1 is SNHLY and CDR2 is FYNNEI. V lost 1 base and J lost 9, with 16 bases in between. The CDR3 sequence is 15 residues long.

This clonotype occurred a few times. The rearrangement joins TRBV12-3 or TRBV12-4 to TRBJ2-2; 7 bases match TRBD1. The J segment lost 7 bases and the V segment lost 5 bases, leaving 10 bases of the junction unmatched. The CDR3 totals 15 residues. CDR3 residues: CASSPDRPRNGELFF. CDR3 nucleotides: TGTGCCAGCAGTCCGGACAGGCCGAGAAACGGGGAGCTGTTTTTT.

The V and J genes are TRBV5-1 and TRBJ2-3, with 7 bases identical to TRBD2. This CDR3 comprises 15 residues. Trimming removed 5 bases from V and 3 bases from J; junction bases left unmatched: 9. Germline CDR1 is SGHRS and CDR2 is YFSETQ. DNA for the CDR3: TGCGCCAGCAGACCCTGGGGGGGTCGAACAGATACGCAGTATTTT. Its translation is CASRPWGGRTDTQYF.

V is TRBV29-1 and J is TRBJ1-5, with D perhaps matching TRBD1 (6 bases). Trimming removed 7 bases at V and 4 bases at J, with 11 bases between. This CDR3 is 12 amino acids long. Looked up from germline, CDR1 is SQVTM and CDR2 is ANQGSEA. The CDR3 protein is CSAGQLNQPQHF. DNA of the CDR3: TGCAGCGCAGGACAGTTGAATCAGCCCCAGCATTTT.

This clonotype was observed at least ten times. This chain joins TRBV29-1 and TRBJ2-5; 7 bases fit TRBD1. The V gene's germline CDR1 is SQVTM and CDR2 ANQGSEA. The CDR3 runs to 12 residues. Germline trimming cut 6 bases from V and 5 bases from J; bases unmatched to any gene: 6. The CDR3 sequence: CSVSLQGETQYF. The CDR3 DNA reads TGCAGCGTCTCTTTACAGGGGGAGACCCAGTACTTC.

This clonotype came up many times. The rearrangement joins TRBV12-3 or TRBV12-4 to TRBJ2-2, with D unclear. This CDR3 has 12 amino acids. Deletions cut 8 bases from V and 4 bases from J, with 8 bases between. The CDR3: CASFGPTGELFF. The CDR3 coding sequence is TGTGCCAGCTTTGGCCCCACCGGGGAGCTGTTTTTT.

This chain's CDR3 is CASSSTASGSRETQYF. The CDR3 coding sequence is TGTGCCAGCAGCTCCACCGCTAGCGGGAGTCGGGAGACCCAGTACTTC. The V and J genes are TRBV7-9 and TRBJ2-5; 10 bases map to TRBD2. Germline V gene sequence: CDR1 SEHNR, CDR2 FQNEAQ (reference sequence). With V trimmed by 4 bases and J by 5 bases, 10 bases remained unmatched. This CDR3 spans 16 amino acids.

This CDR3 is CATTLTSGTTNTGELFF. DNA of the CDR3: TGTGCCACCACCTTAACTAGCGGGACAACGAACACCGGGGAGCTGTTTTTT. The chain links TRBV15 to TRBJ2-2, with 10 bases lining up with TRBD2. CDR1 LNHNV and CDR2 YYDKDF come from the germline V gene (reference sequence). The CDR3 runs to 17 residues. Germline trimming cut 7 bases from V and 0 bases from J; bases unmatched to any gene: 8.

The genes are TRBV5-1 and TRBJ2-7; D remains ambiguous. Per germline, CDR1 SGHRS and CDR2 YFSETQ. Between the trimmed V and J ends, which lost 4 bases and 0 bases, there was a span of 20 bases. The CDR3 sequence is 17 residues long. CDR3 sequence: CASSLLPAPYTSYEQYF. The CDR3, as DNA: TGCGCCAGCAGCCTCCTCCCCGCCCCCTATACCTCCTACGAGCAGTACTTC.

The chain is built from TRBV12-3 or TRBV12-4 and TRBJ2-7; TRBD1 agrees at 7 bases. Germline trimming cut 3 bases from V and 5 bases from J; bases unmatched to any gene: 7. The CDR3 is 14 residues long. CDR3 residues: CASSFGTVLHEQYF. CDR3 bases: TGTGCCAGCAGTTTCGGGACAGTTCTCCACGAGCAGTACTTC.

The J gene is TRBJ1-1, the V gene TRBV5-6; 7 nucleotides agree with TRBD1. Germline V gene lookup returns CDR1 SGHDT and CDR2 YYEEEE. The CDR3 consists of 15 residues. V was clipped by 1 base and J by 3 bases; unmatched bases: 6. This CDR3 reads CASSLRAGGYTEAFF. For the CDR3, the DNA is TGTGCCAGCAGCTTGAGGGCAGGGGGATACACTGAAGCTTTCTTT.

This clonotype was counted at least ten times. The chain uses TRBV5-6 and TRBJ1-1; 8 bases agree with TRBD1. CDR1 and CDR2 (germline): SGHDT, YYEEEE. The CDR3 loop spans 15 amino acids. The J segment lost 1 base and the V segment lost 4 bases, leaving 6 bases of the junction unmatched. Here the CDR3 reads CASSPFGQGNTEAFF. CDR3 DNA: TGTGCCAGCAGCCCGTTTGGACAGGGGAACACTGAAGCTTTCTTT.

This clonotype was counted ten times or more. The genes are TRBV7-2 and TRBJ1-5; tentative D call: TRBD1 (6 bases). Trimming took off 1 base at V and 5 bases at J, with 12 bases between the two ends. CDR3 length equals 15 residues. Per the germline V gene, CDR1 is SGHTA and CDR2 is FQGNSA. The CDR3 loop reads CASSLVGGQHQPQHF. The DNA for the CDR3 is TGTGCCAGCAGCTTAGTTGGGGGGCAGCATCAGCCCCAGCATTTT.

This rearrangement joins TRBV11-2 to TRBJ2-1, with D perhaps TRBD1 or TRBD2 (6 bases each). Looked up from germline, CDR1 is SGHAT and CDR2 is FQNNGV. V dropped 3 bases and J dropped 5 bases, with 8 bases sitting between them. The CDR3 contains 13 residues. CDR3 sequence (DNA): TGTGCCAGCAGCTTCCGGGGGCACAATGAGCAGTTCTTC. Protein sequence: CASSFRGHNEQFF.